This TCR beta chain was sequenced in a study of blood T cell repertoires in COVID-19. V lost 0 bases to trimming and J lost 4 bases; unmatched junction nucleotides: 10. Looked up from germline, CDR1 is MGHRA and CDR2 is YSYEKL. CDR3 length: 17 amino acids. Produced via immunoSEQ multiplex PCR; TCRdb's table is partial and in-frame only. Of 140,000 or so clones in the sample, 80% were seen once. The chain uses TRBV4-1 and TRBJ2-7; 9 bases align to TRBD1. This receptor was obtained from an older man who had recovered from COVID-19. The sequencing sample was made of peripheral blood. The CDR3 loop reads CASSQDPGTGRLYEQYF. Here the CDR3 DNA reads TGCGCCAGCAGCCAAGATCCAGGGACAGGGCGATTATACGAGCAGTACTTC.